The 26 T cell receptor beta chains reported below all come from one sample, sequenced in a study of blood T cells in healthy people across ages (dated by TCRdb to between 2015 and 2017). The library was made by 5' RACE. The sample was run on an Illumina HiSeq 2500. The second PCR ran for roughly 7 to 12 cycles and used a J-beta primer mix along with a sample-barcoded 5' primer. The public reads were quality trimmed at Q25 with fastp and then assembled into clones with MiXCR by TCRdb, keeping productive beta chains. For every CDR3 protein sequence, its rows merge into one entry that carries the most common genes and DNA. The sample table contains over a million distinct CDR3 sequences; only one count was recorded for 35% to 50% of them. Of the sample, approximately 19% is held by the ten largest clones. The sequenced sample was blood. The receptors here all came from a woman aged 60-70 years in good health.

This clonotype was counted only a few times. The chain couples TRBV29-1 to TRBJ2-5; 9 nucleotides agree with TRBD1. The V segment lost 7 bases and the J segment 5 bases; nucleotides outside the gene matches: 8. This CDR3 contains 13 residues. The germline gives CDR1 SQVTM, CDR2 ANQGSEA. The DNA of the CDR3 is TGCAGCGGTGGTCGGACAGGGGCGGAGACCCAGTACTTC. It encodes CSGGRTGAETQYF.

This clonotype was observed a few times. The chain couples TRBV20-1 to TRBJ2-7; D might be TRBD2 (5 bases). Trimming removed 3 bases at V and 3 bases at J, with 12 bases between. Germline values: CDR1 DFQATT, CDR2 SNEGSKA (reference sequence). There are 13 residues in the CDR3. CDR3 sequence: CSARPRGFYEQYF. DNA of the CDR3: TGCAGTGCTAGGCCTCGCGGGTTCTACGAGCAGTACTTC.

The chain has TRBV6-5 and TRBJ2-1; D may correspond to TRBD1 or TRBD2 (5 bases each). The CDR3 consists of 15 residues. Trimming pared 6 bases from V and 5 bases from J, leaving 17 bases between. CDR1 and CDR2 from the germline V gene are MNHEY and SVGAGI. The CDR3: CASSDNPGPHNEQFF. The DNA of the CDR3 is TGTGCCAGCAGCGATAACCCGGGACCACACAATGAGCAGTTCTTC.

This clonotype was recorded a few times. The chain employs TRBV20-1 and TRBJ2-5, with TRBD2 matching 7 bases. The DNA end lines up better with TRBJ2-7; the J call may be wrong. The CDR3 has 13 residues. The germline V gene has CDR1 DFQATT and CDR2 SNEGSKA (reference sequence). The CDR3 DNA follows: TGCAGTGCTAGAGTACTAGCGCCCCACGAGCAGTACTTC. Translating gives CSARVLAPHEQYF.

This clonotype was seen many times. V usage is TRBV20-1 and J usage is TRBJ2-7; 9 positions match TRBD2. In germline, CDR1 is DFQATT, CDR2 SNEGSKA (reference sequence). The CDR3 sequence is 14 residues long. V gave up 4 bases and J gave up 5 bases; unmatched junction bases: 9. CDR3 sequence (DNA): TGCAGTGCTACTGGACTAGCGCGGCGGAACGAGCAGTACTTC. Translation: CSATGLARRNEQYF.

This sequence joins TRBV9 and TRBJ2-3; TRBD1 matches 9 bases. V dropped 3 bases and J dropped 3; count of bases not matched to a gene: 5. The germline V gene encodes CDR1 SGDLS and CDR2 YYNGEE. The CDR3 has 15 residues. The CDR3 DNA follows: TGTGCCAGCAGCGCCATGACAGGGGGGACAGATACGCAGTATTTT. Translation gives CASSAMTGGTDTQYF.

CDR3 nucleotide sequence: TGTGCCACCAGCAGCGGGGTCTCTAATGAAAAACTGTTTTTT. It encodes CATSSGVSNEKLFF. The rearrangement joins TRBV15 to TRBJ1-4; D is undetermined. CDR1 and CDR2 from the germline V gene are LNHNV and YYDKDF (reference sequence). Trimming left V 3 bases short and J 3 bases short, with 8 bases between. This CDR3 region has 14 residues.

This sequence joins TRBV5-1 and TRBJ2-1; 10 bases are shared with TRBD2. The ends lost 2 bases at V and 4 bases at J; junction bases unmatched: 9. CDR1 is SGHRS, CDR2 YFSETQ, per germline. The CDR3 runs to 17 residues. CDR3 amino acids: CASSFLSRTSGYNEQFF. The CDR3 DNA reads TGCGCCAGCAGCTTTCTTTCCCGGACTAGCGGTTACAATGAGCAGTTCTTC. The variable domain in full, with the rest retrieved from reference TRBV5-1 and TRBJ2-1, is KAGVTQTPRYLIKTRGQQVTLSCSPISGHRSVSWYQQTPGQGLQFLFEYFSETQRNKGNFPGRFSGRQFSNSRSEMNVSTLELGDSALYLCASSFLSRTSGYNEQFFGPGTRLTVL.

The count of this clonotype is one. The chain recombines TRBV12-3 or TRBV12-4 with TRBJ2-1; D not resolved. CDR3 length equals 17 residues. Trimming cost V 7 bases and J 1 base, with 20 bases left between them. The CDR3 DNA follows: TGTGCCAGCATGCAGAGATTCGCGGCACTATCCTACAATGAGCAGTTCTTC. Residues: CASMQRFAALSYNEQFF.

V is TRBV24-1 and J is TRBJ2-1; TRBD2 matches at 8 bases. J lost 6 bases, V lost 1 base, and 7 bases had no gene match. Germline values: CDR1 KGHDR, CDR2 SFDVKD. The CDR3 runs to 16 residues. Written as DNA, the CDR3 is TGTGCCACCAGTGATTTATCTGGCGGGAGGCGCAATGAGCAGTTCTTC. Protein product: CATSDLSGGRRNEQFF.

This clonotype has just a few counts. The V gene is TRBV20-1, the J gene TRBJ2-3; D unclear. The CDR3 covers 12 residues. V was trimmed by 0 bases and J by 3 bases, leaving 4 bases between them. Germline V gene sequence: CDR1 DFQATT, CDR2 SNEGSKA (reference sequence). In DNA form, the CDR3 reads TGCAGTGCTAGAGATCAGACAGATACGCAGTATTTT. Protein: CSARDQTDTQYF.

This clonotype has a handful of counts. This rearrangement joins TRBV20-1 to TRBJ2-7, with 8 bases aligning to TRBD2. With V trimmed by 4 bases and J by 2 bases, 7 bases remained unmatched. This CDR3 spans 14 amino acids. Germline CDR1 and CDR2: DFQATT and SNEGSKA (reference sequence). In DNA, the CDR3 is TGCAGTGCTAACCCGGGAGGGTCGGCCTACGAGCAGTACTTC. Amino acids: CSANPGGSAYEQYF.

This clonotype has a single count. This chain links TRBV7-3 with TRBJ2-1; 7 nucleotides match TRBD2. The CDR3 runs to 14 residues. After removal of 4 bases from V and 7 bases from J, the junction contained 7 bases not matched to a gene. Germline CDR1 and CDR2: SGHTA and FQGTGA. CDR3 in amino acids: CASSSRLAWNEQFF. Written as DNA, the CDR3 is TGTGCCAGCAGCTCCCGACTAGCCTGGAATGAGCAGTTCTTC. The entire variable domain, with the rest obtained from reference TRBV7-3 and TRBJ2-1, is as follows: GAGVSQTPSNKVTEKGKYVELRCDPISGHTALYWYRQSLGQGPEFLIYFQGTGAADDSGLPNDRFFAVRPEGSVSTLKIQRTERGDSAVYLCASSSRLAWNEQFFGPGTRLTVL.

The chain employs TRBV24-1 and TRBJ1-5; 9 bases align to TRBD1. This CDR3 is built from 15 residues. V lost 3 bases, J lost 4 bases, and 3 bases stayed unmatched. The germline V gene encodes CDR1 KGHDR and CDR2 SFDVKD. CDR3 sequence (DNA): TGTGCCACCAGTGATGGGACAGGGCCGAATCAGCCCCAGCATTTT. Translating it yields CATSDGTGPNQPQHF.

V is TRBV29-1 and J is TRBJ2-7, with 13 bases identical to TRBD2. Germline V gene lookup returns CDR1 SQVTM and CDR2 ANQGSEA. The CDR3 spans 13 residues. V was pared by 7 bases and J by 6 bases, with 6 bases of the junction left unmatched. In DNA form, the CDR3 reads TGCAGCGCTTCACTAGCGGGAGGGAGCGAGCAGTACTTC. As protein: CSASLAGGSEQYF.

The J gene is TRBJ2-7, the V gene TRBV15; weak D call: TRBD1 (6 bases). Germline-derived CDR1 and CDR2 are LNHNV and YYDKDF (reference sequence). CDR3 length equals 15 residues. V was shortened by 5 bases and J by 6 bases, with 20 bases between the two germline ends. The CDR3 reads CATSRGGTGLGEQYF. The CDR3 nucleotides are TGTGCCACCAGCCGAGGGGGAACAGGGTTGGGCGAGCAGTACTTC.

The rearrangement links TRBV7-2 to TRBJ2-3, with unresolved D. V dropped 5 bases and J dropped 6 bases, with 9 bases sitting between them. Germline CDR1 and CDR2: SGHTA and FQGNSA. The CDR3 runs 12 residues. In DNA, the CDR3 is TGTGCCAGCAGCGCTCTGGGGGATACGCAGTATTTT. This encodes CASSALGDTQYF.

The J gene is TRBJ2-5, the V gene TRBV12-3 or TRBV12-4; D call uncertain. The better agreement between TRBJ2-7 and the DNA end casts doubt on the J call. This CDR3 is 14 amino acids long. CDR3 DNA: TGTGCCAGCAGTTCGCGCGGACCGAGGAACGAGCAGTACTTC. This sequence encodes CASSSRGPRNEQYF.

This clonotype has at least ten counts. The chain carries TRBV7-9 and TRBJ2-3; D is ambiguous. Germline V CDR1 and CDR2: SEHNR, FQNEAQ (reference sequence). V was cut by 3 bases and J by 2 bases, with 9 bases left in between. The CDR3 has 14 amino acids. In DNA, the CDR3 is TGTGCCAGCAGCTTCGAACAGATCACAGATACGCAGTATTTT. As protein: CASSFEQITDTQYF. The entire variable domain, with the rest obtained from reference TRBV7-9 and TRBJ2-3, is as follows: DTGVSQNPRHKITKRGQNVTFRCDPISEHNRLYWYRQTLGQGPEFLTYFQNEAQLEKSRLLSDRFSAERPKGSFSTLEIQRTEQGDSAMYLCASSFEQITDTQYFGPGTRLTVL.

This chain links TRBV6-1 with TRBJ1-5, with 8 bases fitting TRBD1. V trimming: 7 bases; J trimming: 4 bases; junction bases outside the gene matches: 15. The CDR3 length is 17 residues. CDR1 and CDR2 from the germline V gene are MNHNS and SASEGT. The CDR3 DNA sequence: TGTGCCAGCACCGACCCTTACTACAGGGGGTTGAATCAGCCCCAGCATTTT. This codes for CASTDPYYRGLNQPQHF.

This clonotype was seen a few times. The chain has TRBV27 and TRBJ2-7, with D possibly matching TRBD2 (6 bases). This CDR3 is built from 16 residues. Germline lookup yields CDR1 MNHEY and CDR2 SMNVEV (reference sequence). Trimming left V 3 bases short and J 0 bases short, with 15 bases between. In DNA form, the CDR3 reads TGTGCCAGCAGTTTTAGTAGCGGACCTTTCTCCTACGAGCAGTACTTC. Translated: CASSFSSGPFSYEQYF.

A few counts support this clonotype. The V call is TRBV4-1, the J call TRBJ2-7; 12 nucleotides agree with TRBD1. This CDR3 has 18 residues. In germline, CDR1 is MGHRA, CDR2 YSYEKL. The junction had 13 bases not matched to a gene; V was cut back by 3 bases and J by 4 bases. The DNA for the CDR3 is TGCGCCAGCAGCCAGGAACCTCCGGGACAGGGGGCGTTGTACGAGCAGTACTTC. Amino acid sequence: CASSQEPPGQGALYEQYF.

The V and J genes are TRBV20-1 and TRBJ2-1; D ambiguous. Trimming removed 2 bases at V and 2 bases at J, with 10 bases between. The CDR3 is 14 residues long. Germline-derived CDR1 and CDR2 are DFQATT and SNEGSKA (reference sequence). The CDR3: CSARKVGTYNEQFF. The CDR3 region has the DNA TGCAGTGCTAGAAAAGTAGGTACCTACAATGAGCAGTTCTTC.

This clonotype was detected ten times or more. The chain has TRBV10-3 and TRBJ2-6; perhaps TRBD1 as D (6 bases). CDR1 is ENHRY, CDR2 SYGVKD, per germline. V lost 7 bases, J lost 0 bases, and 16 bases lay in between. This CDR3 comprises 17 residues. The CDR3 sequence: CAITPLWGLSGANVLTF. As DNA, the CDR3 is TGTGCCATCACCCCTTTATGGGGGCTCTCTGGGGCCAACGTCCTGACTTTC.

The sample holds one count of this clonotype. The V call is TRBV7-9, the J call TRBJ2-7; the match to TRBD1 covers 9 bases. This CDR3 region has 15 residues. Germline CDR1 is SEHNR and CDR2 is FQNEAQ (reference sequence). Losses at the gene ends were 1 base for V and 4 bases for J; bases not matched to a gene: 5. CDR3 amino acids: CASSLGVGQGYEQYF. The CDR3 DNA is TGTGCCAGCAGCTTAGGTGTGGGACAGGGTTACGAGCAGTACTTC.

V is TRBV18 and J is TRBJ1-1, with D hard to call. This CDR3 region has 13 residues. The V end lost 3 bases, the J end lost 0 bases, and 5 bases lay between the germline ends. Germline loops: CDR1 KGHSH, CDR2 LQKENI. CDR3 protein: CASSPKMNTEAFF. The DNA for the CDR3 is TGTGCCAGCTCACCTAAAATGAACACTGAAGCTTTCTTT.